This TCR beta chain was sequenced in a study of vaccination effects on CD4 cells after COVID-19. Investigators separated out CD4+ T cells once less than 11 days of culture had passed. Everyone in the study got two shots of either the BNT162b2 or mRNA-1273 vaccine. People in the vaccine group had not been infected with SARS-CoV-2 before, and their nucleocapsid antibodies were negative. Researchers swapped half the medium for IL-2 medium on both days 3 and 7. Study outcomes and limitations: Convalescent patients in the study were few, and early post-infection timepoints were absent. Pronounced clonal contraction occurred in clones induced by infection and by vaccine late after vaccination.

Sequencing used immunoSEQ multiplex PCR; TCRdb keeps in-frame clones, though not all of them. The table shows about 66,000 clones, with approximately 80% occurring only once. For this clone: Its antigen is not known.

The specimen was CD4+ T cells from PBMCs cultured without peptide, collected after COVID-19 vaccination. The receptor was isolated from a human donor who received a COVID-19 vaccine.

CDR3 sequence: CASSRGGGTNEQFF. CDR3 sequence (DNA): TGTGCCAGCAGCCGCGGGGGGGGAACCAATGAGCAGTTCTTC. The J gene is TRBJ2-1, the V gene TRBV14; TRBD2 aligns across 9 bases. Germline V gene sequence: CDR1 SGHDN, CDR2 FVKESK. The CDR3 is 14 residues long. The ends lost 4 bases at V and 6 bases at J; junction bases unmatched: 4. Based on the CDR3 plus reference TRBV14 and TRBJ2-1, the full variable domain is EAGVTQFPSHSVIEKGQTVTLRCDPISGHDNLYWYRRVMGKEIKFLLHFVKESKQDESGMPNNRFLAERTGGTYSTLKVQPAELEDSGVYFCASSRGGGTNEQFFGPGTRLTVL.